This is a list of T cell receptor beta chains from one sample in a study of cytomegalovirus exposure and HLA in healthy donors. Profiled with immunoSEQ multiplex PCR; TCRdb holds only in-frame clones, not every one. Of about 77,000 clones listed, about three quarters were seen once; the top ten hold 3.5% to 5.5%. The sample was PBMCs. The receptor source for this set is a man in his forties or fifties in good health and CMV-seronegative. Each CDR3 is given with its conserved first and last residue. A D gene is named only where the DNA matches it firmly. Expanded clones get a size class; other rows say once, few or many, or leave the size out.

J gene: TRBJ1-3
V gene: TRBV9
clone size: -
D gene: -
CDR3 protein: CASSGRQSPPSGNTIYF
CDR3 DNA: TGTGCCAGCAGCGGACGACAGAGTCCACCCTCTGGAAACACCATATATTTT

J gene: TRBJ2-7
V gene: TRBV19
clone size: once
D gene: -
CDR3 protein: CASSIVKGDEQYF
CDR3 DNA: TGTGCCAGTAGTATAGTAAAGGGGGACGAGCAGTACTTC

J gene: TRBJ1-5
V gene: TRBV28
clone size: once
D gene: TRBD1
CDR3 protein: CASSPNGQGFNQPQHF
CDR3 DNA: TGTGCCAGCAGTCCGAATGGACAGGGTTTCAATCAGCCCCAGCATTTT

J gene: TRBJ2-1
V gene: TRBV9
clone size: -
D gene: -
CDR3 protein: CASNPAVSYNEQFF
CDR3 DNA: TGTGCCAGCAACCCAGCGGTCTCCTACAATGAGCAGTTCTTC

J gene: TRBJ2-7
V gene: TRBV5-1
clone size: few
D gene: TRBD2
CDR3 protein: CASSLAGGRVEQYF
CDR3 DNA: TGCGCCAGCAGCTTGGCCGGCGGGAGGGTCGAGCAGTACTTC

J gene: TRBJ2-1
V gene: TRBV19
clone size: -
D gene: TRBD1
CDR3 protein: CASSMTGGWYNEQFF
CDR3 DNA: TGTGCCAGTAGTATGACAGGGGGCTGGTACAATGAGCAGTTCTTC

J gene: TRBJ1-1
V gene: TRBV7-6
clone size: -
D gene: -
CDR3 protein: CASSLNTNTEAFF
CDR3 DNA: TGTGCCAGCAGCTTAAACACGAACACTGAAGCTTTCTTT

J gene: TRBJ2-6
V gene: TRBV18
clone size: -
D gene: TRBD1
CDR3 protein: CASSPGQGIGGANVLTF
CDR3 DNA: TGTGCCAGCTCACCGGGACAGGGGATCGGTGGGGCCAACGTCCTGACTTTC

J gene: TRBJ2-5
V gene: TRBV7-2
clone size: -
D gene: -
CDR3 protein: CASSLGLAQETQYF
CDR3 DNA: TGTGCCAGCAGCTTAGGGCTAGCCCAAGAGACCCAGTACTTC

J gene: TRBJ1-5
V gene: TRBV28
clone size: -
D gene: -
CDR3 protein: CASRGTGNQPQHF
CDR3 DNA: TGTGCCAGCAGGGGTACAGGGAATCAGCCCCAGCATTTT

J gene: TRBJ2-3
V gene: TRBV29-1
clone size: -
D gene: TRBD2
CDR3 protein: CSVEGRGLAGVRTDTQYF
CDR3 DNA: TGCAGCGTTGAAGGGAGGGGACTAGCGGGAGTACGAACAGATACGCAGTATTTT

J gene: TRBJ1-1
V gene: TRBV18
clone size: -
D gene: TRBD1
CDR3 protein: CASSPNTGTGEAFF
CDR3 DNA: TGTGCCAGCTCACCAAACACCGGGACAGGAGAAGCTTTCTTT

J gene: TRBJ2-2
V gene: TRBV4-1
clone size: -
D gene: TRBD2
CDR3 protein: CASSQVVAGGVTGELFF
CDR3 DNA: TGCGCCAGCAGCCAAGTTGTAGCGGGAGGGGTAACCGGGGAGCTGTTTTTT

J gene: TRBJ2-6
V gene: TRBV4-2
clone size: -
D gene: -
CDR3 protein: CASSQGARNSGANVLTF
CDR3 DNA: TGTGCCAGCAGCCAAGGGGCCAGAAACTCTGGGGCCAACGTCCTGACTTTC

J gene: TRBJ2-7
V gene: TRBV5-4
clone size: -
D gene: TRBD2
CDR3 protein: CASSRGTSGITYEQYF
CDR3 DNA: TGTGCCAGCAGCCGAGGGACTAGCGGGATTACCTACGAGCAGTACTTC

J gene: TRBJ1-1
V gene: TRBV19
clone size: once
D gene: -
CDR3 protein: CASKIGVGDTEAFF
CDR3 DNA: TGTGCCAGTAAGATCGGTGTAGGGGACACTGAAGCTTTCTTT

J gene: TRBJ1-1
V gene: TRBV7-6
clone size: -
D gene: -
CDR3 protein: CASSVEQVNTEAFF
CDR3 DNA: TGTGCCAGCAGCGTCGAACAGGTGAACACTGAAGCTTTCTTT

J gene: TRBJ2-1
V gene: TRBV9
clone size: -
D gene: TRBD1
CDR3 protein: CASSARDSPYNEQFF
CDR3 DNA: TGTGCCAGCAGCGCTCGGGACAGCCCGTACAATGAGCAGTTCTTC

J gene: TRBJ2-1
V gene: TRBV7-9
clone size: -
D gene: TRBD2
CDR3 protein: CASSPGLADNEQFF
CDR3 DNA: TGTGCCAGCAGCCCGGGACTAGCGGACAATGAGCAGTTCTTC

J gene: TRBJ2-5
V gene: TRBV9
clone size: -
D gene: -
CDR3 protein: CASSEGLGGQETQYF
CDR3 DNA: TGTGCCAGCAGCGAGGGATTGGGGGGTCAAGAGACCCAGTACTTC

J gene: TRBJ1-1
V gene: TRBV9
clone size: medium-sized
D gene: TRBD1
CDR3 protein: CASSVAPGGPMNTEAFF
CDR3 DNA: TGTGCCAGCAGCGTAGCCCCAGGGGGACCCATGAACACTGAAGCTTTCTTT

J gene: TRBJ1-2
V gene: TRBV2
clone size: -
D gene: -
CDR3 protein: CASTRTTSNYGYTF
CDR3 DNA: TGTGCCAGCACCCGGACTACCTCTAACTATGGCTACACCTTC

J gene: TRBJ1-2
V gene: TRBV19
clone size: -
D gene: -
CDR3 protein: CASSIQGSHGYTF
CDR3 DNA: TGTGCCAGTAGTATCCAGGGCTCCCATGGCTACACCTTC

J gene: TRBJ1-5
V gene: TRBV15
clone size: medium-sized
D gene: TRBD1
CDR3 protein: CATRGTGGFSNQPQHF
CDR3 DNA: TGTGCCACCAGGGGGACAGGGGGCTTTAGCAATCAGCCCCAGCATTTT